The clone carrying this T cell receptor beta chain has a handful of counts. Germline V gives CDR1 SGHVS, CDR2 FQNEAQ. Trimming shortened V by 3 bases and J by 2 bases, and 8 bases separated the two germline ends. This CDR3 contains 13 residues. The record originates from a study of T cells of healthy individuals. Each CDR3 protein gets one entry after TCRdb re-called the 5' RACE reads with MiXCR. Of approximately 100,000 distinct CDR3 sequences listed, approximately 18% were seen once; the top ten hold 6% to 8%. The clonotype was recovered from a human donor in good health. The chain combines TRBV7-8 with TRBJ2-7, with D tentatively TRBD1 (6 bases). DNA for the CDR3: TGTGCCAGCAGCTTTGGACAGACCTACGAGCAGTACTTC. Amino acid sequence: CASSFGQTYEQYF.